This TCR beta chain was recovered during a study of cytomegalovirus exposure and HLA in healthy donors. Overall study: In a previous analysis, some 120 million unique TCR beta sequences were found from some 180 million T cells.

CDR3 size: 15 residues. With 4 bases removed from V and 2 bases from J, the gap between germline ends came to 15 bases. Germline assignment: CDR1 MDHEN and CDR2 SYDVKM. About this clone itself: Antigen specificity is unknown.

Study conclusions and caveats: Per a later analysis, about 17,000 TCR beta sequences showed association with HLA alleles at 0.05 false discovery rate. A prior analysis recorded that most TCR beta V segments were productive about 90% or about 30% of the time.

PCR employed 60 Vbeta and 13 Jbeta primers. The table came from immunoSEQ multiplex PCR; TCRdb's copy has only in-frame clones and leaves some out. This sample has around 120,000 clones, with around 80% found just once. The source of this sequence is a middle-aged man in good health and CMV-seronegative. The V and J genes are TRBV28 and TRBJ2-7; a weak D match, TRBD2 (5 bases). Sequencing input: PBMCs. DNA of the CDR3: TGTGCCAGCAGTTCCTCCGGGGTGCCAACCTACGAGCAGTACTTC. Amino acid sequence: CASSSSGVPTYEQYF.